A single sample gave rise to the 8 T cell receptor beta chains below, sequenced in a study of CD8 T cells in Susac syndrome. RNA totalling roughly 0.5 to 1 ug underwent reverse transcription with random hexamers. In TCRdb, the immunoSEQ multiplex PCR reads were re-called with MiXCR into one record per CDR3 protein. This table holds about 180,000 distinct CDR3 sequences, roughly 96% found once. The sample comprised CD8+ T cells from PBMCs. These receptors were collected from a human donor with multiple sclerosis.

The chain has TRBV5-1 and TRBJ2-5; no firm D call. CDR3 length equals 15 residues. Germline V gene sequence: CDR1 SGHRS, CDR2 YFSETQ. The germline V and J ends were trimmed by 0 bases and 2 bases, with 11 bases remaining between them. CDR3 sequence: CASSLASDHQETQYF. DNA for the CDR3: TGCGCCAGCAGCTTGGCCTCAGACCATCAAGAGACCCAGTACTTC.

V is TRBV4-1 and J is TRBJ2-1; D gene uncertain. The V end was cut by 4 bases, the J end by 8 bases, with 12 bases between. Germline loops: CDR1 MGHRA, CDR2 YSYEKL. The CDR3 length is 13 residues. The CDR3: CASSLLLVDEQFF. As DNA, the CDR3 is TGCGCCAGCAGCCTCTTATTAGTCGATGAGCAGTTCTTC.

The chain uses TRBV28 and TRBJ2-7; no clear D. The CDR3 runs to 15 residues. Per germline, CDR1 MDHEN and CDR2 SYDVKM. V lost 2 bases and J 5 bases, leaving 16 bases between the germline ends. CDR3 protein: CASSLKVVKTHEQYF. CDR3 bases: TGTGCCAGCAGTTTAAAGGTGGTCAAGACCCACGAGCAGTACTTC.

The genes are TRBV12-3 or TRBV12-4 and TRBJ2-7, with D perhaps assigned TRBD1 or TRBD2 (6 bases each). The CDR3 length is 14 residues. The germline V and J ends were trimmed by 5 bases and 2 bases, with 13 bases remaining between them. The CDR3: CASSPVGGPYEQYF. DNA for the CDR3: TGTGCCAGCAGTCCCGTTGGGGGGCCCTACGAGCAGTACTTC.

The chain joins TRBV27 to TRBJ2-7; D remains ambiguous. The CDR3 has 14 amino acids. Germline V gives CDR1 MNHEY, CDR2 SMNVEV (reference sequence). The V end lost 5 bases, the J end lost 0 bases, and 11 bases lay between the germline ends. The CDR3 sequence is CASSPGFSSYEQYF. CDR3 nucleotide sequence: TGTGCCAGCAGTCCCGGATTCAGCTCCTACGAGCAGTACTTC.

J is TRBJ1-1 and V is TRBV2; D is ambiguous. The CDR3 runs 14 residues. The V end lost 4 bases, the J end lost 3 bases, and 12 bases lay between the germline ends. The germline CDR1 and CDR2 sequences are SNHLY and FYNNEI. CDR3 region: CASSAFWGYTEAFF. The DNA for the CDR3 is TGTGCCAGCAGTGCTTTTTGGGGTTACACTGAAGCTTTCTTT.

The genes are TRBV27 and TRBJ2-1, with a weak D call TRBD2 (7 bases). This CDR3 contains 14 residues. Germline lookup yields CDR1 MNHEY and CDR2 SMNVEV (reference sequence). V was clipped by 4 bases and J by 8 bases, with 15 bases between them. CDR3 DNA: TGTGCCAGCAGTTATCGCCAGGGGAGGGATGAGCAGTTCTTC. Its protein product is CASSYRQGRDEQFF.

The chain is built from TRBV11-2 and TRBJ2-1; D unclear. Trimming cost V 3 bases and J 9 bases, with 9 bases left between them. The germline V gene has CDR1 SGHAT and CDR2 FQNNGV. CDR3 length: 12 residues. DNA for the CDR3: TGTGCCAGCAGCTTGAACGACGGTGAGCAGTTCTTC. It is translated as CASSLNDGEQFF.